The 25 T cell receptor beta chains presented below share a single source sample, sequenced in a study of T cells after yellow fever vaccination. TCRdb re-derived calls from the 5' RACE reads in MiXCR, one entry per CDR3 protein. In the table there are under 600,000 distinct CDR3 sequences, just over 20% of which are singletons. The sample here was PBMCs, taken 21 days after the first yellow fever vaccination. Receptor source: a man between 18 and 35 years old who received the YFV17D yellow fever vaccine.

This clonotype has a count of ten or more. Written as DNA, the CDR3 is TGCGCCAGCAGCCTAGGGACAGACTCTGAAGCTTTCTTT. Translated: CASSLGTDSEAFF. V is TRBV5-1 and J is TRBJ1-1; 7 bases align to TRBD1. Germline trimming cut 4 bases from V and 6 bases from J; bases unmatched to any gene: 6. The CDR3 totals 13 residues. CDR1 and CDR2 from the germline V gene are SGHRS and YFSETQ.

The J gene is TRBJ1-4, the V gene TRBV5-1, with D unresolved. The germline V gene encodes CDR1 SGHRS and CDR2 YFSETQ. V lost 2 bases, J lost 0 bases, and 8 bases lay in between. This CDR3 comprises 15 residues. The CDR3 region has the DNA TGCGCCAGCAGCTTAGCCCCCACAACTAATGAAAAACTGTTTTTT. This encodes CASSLAPTTNEKLFF.

V is TRBV7-2 and J is TRBJ2-7, with D possibly matching TRBD1 (6 bases). Germline CDR1 and CDR2: SGHTA and FQGNSA. CDR3 size: 13 residues. Trimming stripped 6 bases from V and 2 bases from J, with 11 bases between. This CDR3 reads CASRRTGTYEQYV. DNA for the CDR3: TGTGCCAGCAGGCGAACAGGGACCTACGAGCAGTACGTC.

The V call is TRBV20-1, the J call TRBJ1-6, with a weak D call TRBD1 (5 bases). The V end was cut by 3 bases, the J end by 5 bases, with 11 bases between. The V gene's germline CDR1 is DFQATT and CDR2 SNEGSKA (reference sequence). The length of the CDR3 is 14 residues. The CDR3 protein is CSASSGIDNSPLHF. CDR3 nucleotide sequence: TGCAGTGCTAGTTCAGGGATAGATAATTCACCCCTCCACTTT.

The V gene is TRBV4-2, the J gene TRBJ2-1; either TRBD1 or TRBD2 may fit D (5 bases each). The CDR3 loop spans 13 amino acids. Trimming stripped 2 bases from V and 9 bases from J, with 11 bases between. In germline, CDR1 is LGHNA, CDR2 YNFKEQ. The CDR3 loop is CASSQREGFEQFF. For the CDR3, the DNA is TGTGCCAGCAGCCAAAGAGAGGGGTTTGAGCAGTTCTTC.

Here the CDR3 reads CASSLAGTSRTYNEQFF. CDR3 DNA sequence: TGTGCCAGCTCACTAGCGGGGACTAGCCGGACCTACAATGAGCAGTTCTTC. This rearrangement joins TRBV18 to TRBJ2-1; 9 nucleotides line up with TRBD2. The V and J ends lost 4 bases and 2 bases, in that order; junction bases with no gene match: 9. Per germline, CDR1 KGHSH and CDR2 LQKENI. CDR3 length: 17 residues.

The chain couples TRBV3-1 to TRBJ2-3; no clear D gene. CDR3 length: 13 amino acids. Trimming left V 1 base short and J 6 bases short, with 8 bases between. CDR1 and CDR2 from the germline V gene are LGHDT and YNNKEL (reference sequence). The CDR3 reads CASSQGLFDTQYF. The CDR3 region has the DNA TGTGCCAGCAGCCAAGGGTTGTTTGATACGCAGTATTTT.

This sequence joins TRBV4-2 and TRBJ2-5, with TRBD2 matching over 12 bases. The V gene's germline CDR1 is LGHNA and CDR2 YNFKEQ. The ends lost 0 bases at V and 4 bases at J; junction bases unmatched: 6. The CDR3 has 17 residues. CDR3 in DNA: TGTGCCAGCAGCCAAGATGGCACTAGCGGGGGGAGAGAGACCCAGTACTTC. It yields the protein CASSQDGTSGGRETQYF.

The V and J genes are TRBV6-1 and TRBJ2-7; TRBD2 is a possible D gene (6 bases). Trimming stripped 3 bases from V and 6 bases from J, with 15 bases between. From germline, CDR1 is MNHNS and CDR2 SASEGT. This CDR3 spans 14 amino acids. This chain's CDR3 is CASSDVGGISEQYF. The DNA of the CDR3 is TGTGCCAGCAGTGACGTGGGGGGAATCTCCGAGCAGTACTTC.

CDR3 sequence: CASRRRDKDYGYTF. DNA of the CDR3: TGTGCCAGCCGTCGGCGGGACAAGGACTATGGCTACACCTTC. The rearrangement uses TRBV5-5 and TRBJ1-2, with D perhaps TRBD1 (6 bases). Looked up from germline, CDR1 is SGHKS and CDR2 is YYEKEE (reference sequence). Between the trimmed V and J ends, which lost 7 bases and 3 bases, there was a span of 16 bases. This CDR3 region has 14 residues.

This clonotype came up a few times. The V call is TRBV3-1, the J call TRBJ2-1; no definite D call. Trimming pared 4 bases from V and 0 bases from J, leaving 10 bases between. The CDR3 is made up of 15 amino acids. Germline assignment: CDR1 LGHDT and CDR2 YNNKEL (reference sequence). CDR3 nucleotide sequence: TGTGCCAGCAGCCCGTCGTTGAGCTCCTACAATGAGCAGTTCTTC. This codes for CASSPSLSSYNEQFF.

The chain joins TRBV7-9 to TRBJ1-5, with D uncertain. Germline CDR1 SEHNR, CDR2 FQNEAQ (reference sequence). The CDR3 runs to 16 residues. V was shortened by 1 base and J by 3 bases, with 13 bases between the two germline ends. The CDR3 region has the DNA TGTGCCAGCAGCTTAGTTCAGGACGGAGCCAATCAGCCCCAGCATTTT. It is translated as CASSLVQDGANQPQHF.

This chain links TRBV9 with TRBJ2-3; D perhaps matches TRBD2 (5 bases). Germline CDR1 and CDR2: SGDLS and YYNGEE. Deletions cut 1 base from V and 2 bases from J, with 11 bases between. CDR3 length: 15 amino acids. The CDR3 is CASSVNGDSTDTQYF. Here the CDR3 DNA reads TGTGCCAGCAGCGTAAACGGGGATTCCACAGATACGCAGTATTTT.

The V and J genes are TRBV18 and TRBJ1-1, with D unresolved. V was pared by 1 base and J by 6 bases, with 15 bases between. Looked up from germline, CDR1 is KGHSH and CDR2 is LQKENI. This CDR3 is built from 15 residues. This CDR3 reads CASSPQGLPLAEAFF. CDR3 sequence (DNA): TGTGCCAGCTCACCACAAGGCCTACCCTTGGCTGAAGCTTTCTTT.

The genes are TRBV4-2 and TRBJ2-3, with TRBD1 as a possible D gene (6 bases). CDR3 length: 16 residues. V gave up 1 base and J gave up 2 bases, with 13 bases separating them. CDR1 LGHNA and CDR2 YNFKEQ come from the germline V gene. DNA of the CDR3: TGTGCCAGCAGCCAAGGAACTCAGGGGTTCACAGATACGCAGTATTTT. Translated, it gives CASSQGTQGFTDTQYF.

This clonotype was counted only a few times. The CDR3 DNA sequence: TGTGCCATCAGCCTACAGGGCGGTAACACTGAAGCTTTCTTT. It translates to CAISLQGGNTEAFF. V gene TRBV10-3 combines with J gene TRBJ1-1; possible D gene TRBD1, 6 bases. Germline lookup yields CDR1 ENHRY and CDR2 SYGVKD. The length of the CDR3 is 14 residues. V dropped 6 bases and J dropped 2 bases, with 13 bases sitting between them.

The V call is TRBV7-2, the J call TRBJ2-5, with D unresolved. V lost 2 bases to trimming and J lost 7 bases, with 5 bases between them. CDR3 length: 11 residues. Germline V lookup: CDR1 SGHTA, CDR2 FQGNSA. This CDR3 is CASSLKRTQYF. Written as DNA, the CDR3 is TGTGCCAGCAGCTTAAAGAGGACCCAGTACTTC.

V usage is TRBV9 and J usage is TRBJ2-1, with 16 bases identical to TRBD2. The CDR3 loop spans 19 amino acids. Losses at the gene ends were 1 base for V and 4 bases for J; bases not matched to a gene: 8. Germline CDR1 reads SGDLS; CDR2 reads YYNGEE. The CDR3 is CASSVRGLAGGVAYNEQFF. The CDR3 region has the DNA TGTGCCAGCAGCGTAAGGGGACTAGCGGGGGGGGTCGCATACAATGAGCAGTTCTTC.

This clonotype was observed a few times. The CDR3 loop reads CSGRRSGSNEQFF. CDR3 coding DNA: TGCAGTGGGAGGCGGTCCGGGAGCAATGAGCAGTTCTTC. V usage is TRBV20-1 and J usage is TRBJ2-1; weak D call: TRBD2 (6 bases). Germline V lookup: CDR1 DFQATT, CDR2 SNEGSKA (reference sequence). Trimming pared 7 bases from V and 6 bases from J, leaving 16 bases between. This CDR3 spans 13 amino acids.

Many counts were recorded for this clonotype. The chain carries TRBV3-1 and TRBJ1-5; D unresolved. The germline CDR1 and CDR2 sequences are LGHDT and YNNKEL (reference sequence). The CDR3 has 12 amino acids. Trimming pared 1 base from V and 2 bases from J, leaving 0 bases between. CDR3 sequence reads: CASSQGNQPQHF. The CDR3 DNA is TGTGCCAGCAGCCAAGGCAATCAGCCCCAGCATTTT.

The V gene is TRBV7-9, the J gene TRBJ2-7, with 8 nucleotides matching TRBD1. CDR3 length: 15 amino acids. The ends lost 5 bases at V and 0 bases at J; junction bases unmatched: 6. Looked up from germline, CDR1 is SEHNR and CDR2 is FQNEAQ (reference sequence). DNA for the CDR3: TGTGCCAGCAGCCGGGCAGGGGGCATCTCCTACGAGCAGTACTTC. As protein: CASSRAGGISYEQYF.

This clonotype was detected only once. This CDR3 reads CASSEAAGNEQFF. The CDR3 bases are TGTGCCAGCAGTGAAGCGGCGGGCAATGAGCAGTTCTTC. The chain has TRBV2 and TRBJ2-1, with a weak D call TRBD2 (5 bases). Trimming cost V 0 bases and J 6 bases, with 6 bases left between them. Germline CDR1 and CDR2: SNHLY and FYNNEI. This CDR3 is 13 amino acids long.

V usage is TRBV20-1 and J usage is TRBJ2-5, with 7 bases matching TRBD2. The CDR3 extends over 14 amino acids. The germline V gene has CDR1 DFQATT and CDR2 SNEGSKA (reference sequence). Germline trimming cut 8 bases from V and 5 bases from J; bases unmatched to any gene: 14. The DNA for the CDR3 is TGCAGTCCCCCGGCTAGCGGTAATCGGGAGACCCAGTACTTC. As protein: CSPPASGNRETQYF.

V is TRBV6-2 or TRBV6-3 and J is TRBJ1-6; 7 bases agree with TRBD1. The germline V gene encodes CDR1 MNHEY and CDR2 SVGEGT. The trim removed 7 bases at V and 5 bases at J, leaving 8 bases unmatched. This CDR3 region has 15 residues. DNA of the CDR3: TGTGCCAGCACCGCGGGACAGAGAAATAATTCACCCCTCCACTTT. Its translation: CASTAGQRNNSPLHF.

J is TRBJ1-2 and V is TRBV20-1, with TRBD1 matching 8 bases. J gave up 3 bases and V 5 bases, and 8 bases lay outside the gene matches. This CDR3 contains 14 residues. Germline CDR1 is DFQATT and CDR2 is SNEGSKA (reference sequence). The chain's CDR3 is CSASDRGVDYGYTF. CDR3 sequence (DNA): TGCAGTGCTTCCGACAGGGGCGTTGACTATGGCTACACCTTC.